This entry lists 21 T cell receptor beta chains sequenced from one sample in a study of blood T cell repertoires in COVID-19. Assay used: immunoSEQ multiplex PCR; TCRdb lists only in-frame clones, some missing. The sample yields over 100,000 clones, approximately 85% seen once. The sequencing input was peripheral blood. Source of these receptors: a man between 70 and 80 years old with acute or convalescent COVID-19.

This clone occurred a few times. This rearrangement joins TRBV18 to TRBJ1-2, with 8 bases lining up with TRBD1. Trimming took 4 bases from V and 0 from J; bases not matched to a gene: 4. The CDR3 has 15 residues. CDR1 is KGHSH, CDR2 LQKENI, per germline. DNA for the CDR3: TGTGCCAGCTCACTCGGACAGGGACCTAACTATGGCTACACCTTC. Its protein is CASSLGQGPNYGYTF.

The chain uses TRBV9 and TRBJ1-3; 9 positions match TRBD1. Trimming at V came to 0 bases and at J to 8 bases, leaving 9 bases not matched to a gene. Per germline, CDR1 SGDLS and CDR2 YYNGEE. The CDR3 consists of 16 residues. CDR3 bases: TGTGCCAGCAGCGTAGCTCTCCCGGGACAGGGAGACACCATATATTTT. This encodes CASSVALPGQGDTIYF. The full variable domain, its missing parts supplied by reference TRBV9 and TRBJ1-3, is DSGVTQTPKHLITATGQRVTLRCSPRSGDLSVYWYQQSLDQGLQFLIQYYNGEERAKGNILERFSAQQFPDLHSELNLSSLELGDSALYFCASSVALPGQGDTIYFGEGSWLTVV.

This clone was detected a few times. This rearrangement joins TRBV5-6 to TRBJ1-1, with 10 bases fitting TRBD1. The germline V gene has CDR1 SGHDT and CDR2 YYEEEE. The ends lost 4 bases at V and 5 bases at J; junction bases unmatched: 5. The CDR3 sequence is 14 residues long. The CDR3 region has the DNA TGTGCCAGCAGCCGGGACAGGGGAGGAACTGAAGCTTTCTTT. It yields the protein CASSRDRGGTEAFF.

The chain has TRBV6-5 and TRBJ1-6; 9 nucleotides agree with TRBD1. The germline V gene encodes CDR1 MNHEY and CDR2 SVGAGI. V lost 6 bases, J lost 7 bases, and 7 bases stayed unmatched. This CDR3 has 15 residues. The CDR3 DNA follows: TGTGCCAGCAGGGGGACAGGGACCCCAAATTCACCCCTCCACTTT. Its translation: CASRGTGTPNSPLHF.

This clone was seen a few times. For the CDR3, the DNA is TGTGCCAGCAGTGAATTTAGGAACACTGAAGCTTTCTTT. It codes for CASSEFRNTEAFF. The chain combines TRBV6-1 with TRBJ1-1, with unresolved D. V lost 2 bases, J lost 1 base, and 5 bases lay in between. CDR1 is MNHNS and CDR2 is SASEGT in the germline V gene. The CDR3 is 13 amino acids.

J is TRBJ2-4 and V is TRBV2; perhaps TRBD1 as D (6 bases). The CDR3 runs to 15 residues. Trimming cost V 6 bases and J 0 bases, with 12 bases left between them. The germline V gene has CDR1 SNHLY and CDR2 FYNNEI. The CDR3 protein is CASRRQDGAKNIQYF. In DNA, the CDR3 is TGTGCCAGCAGAAGACAGGATGGAGCCAAAAACATTCAGTACTTC.

The chain has TRBV27 and TRBJ2-7, with 10 nucleotides matching TRBD2. CDR1 and CDR2 from the germline V gene are MNHEY and SMNVEV (reference sequence). J lost 7 bases, V lost 5 bases, and 11 bases had no gene match. The CDR3 has 15 amino acids. The DNA for the CDR3 is TGTGCCAGCAGTGGAAGAAAGCGGGAGGGCCATGAGCAGTACTTC. It encodes CASSGRKREGHEQYF.

The rearrangement uses TRBV19 and TRBJ1-5; D perhaps matches TRBD1 (6 bases). This CDR3 region has 13 residues. The germline V and J ends were trimmed by 5 bases and 10 bases, with 15 bases remaining between them. Per the germline V gene, CDR1 is LNHDA and CDR2 is SQIVND (reference sequence). Here the CDR3 reads CASSPGHLEPQHF. The CDR3 bases are TGTGCCAGTAGTCCGGGACACTTAGAACCCCAGCATTTT.

J is TRBJ1-5 and V is TRBV28, with D perhaps TRBD1 (6 bases). Germline CDR1 reads MDHEN; CDR2 reads SYDVKM. The CDR3 extends over 14 amino acids. The V gene lost 9 bases and the J gene lost 0 bases, with 12 bases spanning the gap. Here the CDR3 reads CASTRGYSNQPQHF. CDR3 nucleotides: TGTGCCAGTACCAGGGGATATAGCAATCAGCCCCAGCATTTT.

V and J are TRBV6-5 and TRBJ2-1; the match to TRBD1 covers 7 bases. V gave up 6 bases and J gave up 2 bases; unmatched junction bases: 7. CDR1 is MNHEY, CDR2 SVGAGI, per germline. There are 15 residues in the CDR3. DNA of the CDR3: TGTGCCAGCAGACAGACAGGGATCACCTACAATGAGCAGTTCTTC. Translated: CASRQTGITYNEQFF.

This clone was observed a handful of times. The J gene is TRBJ2-3, the V gene TRBV7-9, with D maybe TRBD2 (6 bases). The CDR3 sequence is 15 residues long. V dropped 5 bases and J dropped 0 bases, with 12 bases sitting between them. CDR1 and CDR2 (germline): SEHNR, FQNEAQ (reference sequence). The CDR3 loop is CASSPWEASTDTQYF. CDR3 bases: TGTGCCAGCAGCCCATGGGAGGCTAGCACAGATACGCAGTATTTT.

This clone was counted once. The CDR3 spells CASSEGWTRTDTQYF. DNA of the CDR3: TGTGCCAGCAGCGAGGGCTGGACTCGCACAGATACGCAGTATTTT. The chain combines TRBV6-5 with TRBJ2-3; TRBD2 might be the D (5 bases). There are 15 residues in the CDR3. Germline V gives CDR1 MNHEY, CDR2 SVGAGI. The V gene lost 6 bases and the J gene lost 1 base, with 14 bases spanning the gap.

This sequence joins TRBV5-5 and TRBJ1-3; no clear D. The V end was cut by 0 bases, the J end by 3 bases, with 7 bases between. This CDR3 is built from 14 residues. Germline V lookup: CDR1 SGHKS, CDR2 YYEKEE (reference sequence). CDR3: CASSLERFGNTIYF. The CDR3 nucleotides are TGTGCCAGCAGCTTGGAGCGGTTTGGAAACACCATATATTTT.

The rearrangement links TRBV27 to TRBJ1-6; the match to TRBD1 covers 9 bases. Germline V lookup: CDR1 MNHEY, CDR2 SMNVEV (reference sequence). The CDR3 spans 16 residues. Trimming removed 5 bases from V and 3 bases from J; junction bases left unmatched: 5. The CDR3 spells CASSPLDRGYNSPLHF. CDR3 DNA: TGTGCCAGCAGTCCGTTGGACAGGGGCTATAATTCACCCCTCCACTTT.

This chain joins TRBV11-3 and TRBJ1-5; 7 bases align to TRBD1. Germline-derived CDR1 and CDR2 are SGHNT and YENEEA. The CDR3 length is 15 residues. Germline trimming cut 6 bases from V and 1 base from J; bases unmatched to any gene: 6. The CDR3 bases are TGTGCCAGCAGAAAATTAGGGGGCAGCAATCAGCCCCAGCATTTT. The encoded protein is CASRKLGGSNQPQHF.

This chain uses TRBV11-2 with TRBJ1-2, with D tentatively TRBD1 (5 bases). Germline CDR1 SGHAT, CDR2 FQNNGV. V lost 5 bases to trimming and J lost 5 bases, with 15 bases between them. The CDR3 is 14 amino acids. The CDR3 region has the DNA TGTGCCAGCAGCCGCGGGGCCGTGTTTTATGGCTACACCTTC. As protein: CASSRGAVFYGYTF.

This rearrangement joins TRBV28 to TRBJ1-5; no reliable D call. V was trimmed by 6 bases and J by 3 bases, leaving 12 bases between them. The CDR3 spans 14 residues. Germline CDR1 reads MDHEN; CDR2 reads SYDVKM. CDR3 DNA: TGTGCCAGCAGAAGCCAGGCATTCAATCAGCCCCAGCATTTT. Residues: CASRSQAFNQPQHF.

This chain connects TRBV12-3 or TRBV12-4 to TRBJ2-1, with 7 nucleotides matching TRBD2. The CDR3 spans 13 residues. V lost 6 bases and J lost 9; bases outside the gene matches: 8. CDR3 residues: CASRLRGVGEQFF. For the CDR3, the DNA is TGTGCCAGCAGGTTACGGGGGGTTGGTGAGCAGTTCTTC.

The J gene is TRBJ1-1, the V gene TRBV14, with 7 bases aligning to TRBD1. From germline, CDR1 is SGHDN and CDR2 FVKESK. The CDR3 sequence is 15 residues long. The ends lost 4 bases at V and 6 bases at J; junction bases unmatched: 11. CDR3: CASSLGVGGQSEAFF. The CDR3 coding sequence is TGTGCCAGCAGCCTCGGTGTAGGGGGCCAGTCTGAAGCTTTCTTT.

The CDR3 protein is CASGTGWNYGYTF. In DNA form, the CDR3 reads TGTGCCAGCGGAACAGGGTGGAACTATGGCTACACCTTC. The chain carries TRBV6-5 and TRBJ1-2, with D tentatively TRBD1 (6 bases). V shed 8 bases and J shed 2 bases, with 12 bases lying between them. CDR3 size: 13 residues. Germline CDR1 and CDR2: MNHEY and SVGAGI.

This chain connects TRBV7-2 to TRBJ2-7; 11 bases are a match to TRBD1. The germline gives CDR1 SGHTA, CDR2 FQGNSA. The CDR3 is 15 amino acids. After removal of 0 bases from V and 6 bases from J, the junction contained 4 bases not matched to a gene. As DNA, the CDR3 is TGTGCCAGCAGCTTAGCGGGACAGGGGGTTGCCGAGCAGTACTTC. This encodes CASSLAGQGVAEQYF.